This T cell receptor (beta chain) stems from a study of blood T cells in healthy people across ages. Findings and caveats of the study: Naive T cell percentage by flow cytometry tracked strongly with beta diversity.

As regards this clonotype: What it binds is unknown.

The CDR3 totals 13 residues. Germline loops: CDR1 MGHDK, CDR2 SYGVNS. V was clipped by 6 bases and J by 5 bases, with 13 bases between them. Next came a second PCR, run for about 6 to 12 cycles, which used a sample-barcoded 5' primer along with a J-beta primer mix. Through a template-switch adaptor with 12 random nucleotides, each cDNA molecule received a tag. TCRdb reprocessed the 5' RACE reads with MiXCR, giving one entry per CDR3 protein. The profile covers hundreds of thousands of distinct CDR3 sequences, with under 65% appearing a single time and about 13% taken by the ten largest. At least 7 million PBMCs were isolated per sample.

The sequenced sample consisted of blood. This clonotype was obtained from a woman at least 80 years old in good health. The chain carries TRBV25-1 and TRBJ2-5; D may be TRBD2 (6 bases). DNA for the CDR3: TGTGCCAGCAGACGCGGGGAGGAGGAGACCCAGTACTTC. Translating it yields CASRRGEEETQYF.